The T cell receptor beta chain under discussion was sequenced for a study of cytomegalovirus exposure and HLA in healthy donors. Study-level information: Earlier, some 180 million T cells were analyzed, and 90 million to 120 million unique TCR beta sequences were found among them.

A multiplex PCR was run with 60 Vbeta primers and 13 Jbeta primers. In the source study's methods: In a later analysis, of roughly 73 million unique beta chains, roughly 10 million appeared in at least two donors. The data were produced by immunoSEQ multiplex PCR, yet TCRdb's version contains in-frame clones alone and is incomplete. Clonal size and the V and J genes are those of that table, whereas D and trimming came from the DNA. Of about 160,000 clones in the sample, around 75% were seen once. There are 18 residues in the CDR3. Sequenced sample: PBMCs. This TCR was sampled from a human donor in good health. The J gene is TRBJ2-1, the V gene TRBV1; TRBD2 was called by the table and not checked on the DNA. TRBV1 corresponds to a pseudogene. CDR3 protein: CTSSQDPRREDPYNEQFF. The DNA of the CDR3 is TGCACCAGCAGCCAAGACCCCAGGCGGGAGGACCCCTACAATGAGCAGTTCTTC.